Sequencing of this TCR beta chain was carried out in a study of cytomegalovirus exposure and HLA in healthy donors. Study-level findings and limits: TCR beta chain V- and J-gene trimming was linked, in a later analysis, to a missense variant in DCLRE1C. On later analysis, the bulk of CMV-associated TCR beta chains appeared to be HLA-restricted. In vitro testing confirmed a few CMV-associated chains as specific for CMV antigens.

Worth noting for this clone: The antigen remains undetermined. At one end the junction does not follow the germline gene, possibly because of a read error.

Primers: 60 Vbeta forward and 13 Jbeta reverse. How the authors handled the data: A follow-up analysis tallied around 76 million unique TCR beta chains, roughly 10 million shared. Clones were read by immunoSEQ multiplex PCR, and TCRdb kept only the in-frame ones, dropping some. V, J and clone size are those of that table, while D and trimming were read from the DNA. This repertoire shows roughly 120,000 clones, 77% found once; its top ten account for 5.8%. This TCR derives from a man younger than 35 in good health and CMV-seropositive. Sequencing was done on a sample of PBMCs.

This chain's CDR3 is CGVEEGGTGDEQYF. DNA for the CDR3: TGCGGCGTTGAAGAAGGCGGGACAGGGGACGAGCAGTACTTC. This sequence joins TRBV29-1 and TRBJ2-7, with 10 bases lining up with TRBD1. The CDR3 consists of 14 residues. In germline, CDR1 is SQVTM, CDR2 ANQGSEA.